This TCR beta chain came from a study of T cell responses to AZD1222 COVID-19 vaccine. General study points: A mostly white British donor set with more females was recruited, and clonal diversity was possibly underestimated. Researchers report vaccine-associated CD4 TCRs spanning spike, with dominance at 160-218 and 743-854. After two AZD1222 doses, spike-specific TCR breadth and depth rose versus day 0.

There are 15 residues in the CDR3. After removal of 1 base from V and 3 bases from J, the junction contained 5 bases not matched to a gene. Germline loops: CDR1 LGHDT, CDR2 YNNKEL (reference sequence). About this clone itself: Its antigen is unknown.

Samples with a second dose at about 4 or about 12 weeks were pooled together. Clones were read by immunoSEQ multiplex PCR, and TCRdb kept only the in-frame ones, dropping some. The sample yields fewer than 85,000 clones, roughly 87% seen once. The V call is TRBV3-1 (or the pseudogene TRBV3-2), the J call TRBJ1-1, with 7 bases identical to TRBD1. Sequencing used peripheral blood, obtained 28 days after the second AZD1222 dose. The TCR comes from an adult who received the AZD1222 COVID-19 vaccine. The CDR3 nucleotides are TGTGCCAGCAGCCAAGTGACAGGGAAGCACACTGAAGCTTTCTTT. Its translation is CASSQVTGKHTEAFF.